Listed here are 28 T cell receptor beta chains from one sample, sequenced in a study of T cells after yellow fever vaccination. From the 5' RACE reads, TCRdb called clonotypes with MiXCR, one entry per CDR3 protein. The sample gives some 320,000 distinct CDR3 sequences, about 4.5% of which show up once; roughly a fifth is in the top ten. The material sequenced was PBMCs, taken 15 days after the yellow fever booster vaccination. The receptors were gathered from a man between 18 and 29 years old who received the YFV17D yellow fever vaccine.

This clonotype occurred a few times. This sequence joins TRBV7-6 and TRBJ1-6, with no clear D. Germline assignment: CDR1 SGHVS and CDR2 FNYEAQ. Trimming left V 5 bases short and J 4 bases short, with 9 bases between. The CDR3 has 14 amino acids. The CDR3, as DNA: TGTGCCAGCAGCCCCAGCCAGTATAATTCACCCCTCCACTTT. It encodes CASSPSQYNSPLHF.

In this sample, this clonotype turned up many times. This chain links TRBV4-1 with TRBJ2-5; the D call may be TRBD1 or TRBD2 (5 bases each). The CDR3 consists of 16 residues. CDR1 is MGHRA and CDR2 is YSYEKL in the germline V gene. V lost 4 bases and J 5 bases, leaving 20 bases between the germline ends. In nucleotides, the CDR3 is TGCGCCAGCAGCCTCTCAGGGACCAACGCCATGGAGACCCAGTACTTC. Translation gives CASSLSGTNAMETQYF.

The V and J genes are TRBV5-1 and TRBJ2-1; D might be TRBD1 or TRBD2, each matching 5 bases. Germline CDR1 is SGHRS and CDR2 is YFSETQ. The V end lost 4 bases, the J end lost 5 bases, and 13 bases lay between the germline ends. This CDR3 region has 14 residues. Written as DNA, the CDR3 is TGCGCCAGCAGCACCGGGACGGAAGACAATGAGCAGTTCTTC. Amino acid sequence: CASSTGTEDNEQFF. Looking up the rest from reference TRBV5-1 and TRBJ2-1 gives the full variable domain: KAGVTQTPRYLIKTRGQQVTLSCSPISGHRSVSWYQQTPGQGLQFLFEYFSETQRNKGNFPGRFSGRQFSNSRSEMNVSTLELGDSALYLCASSTGTEDNEQFFGPGTRLTVL.

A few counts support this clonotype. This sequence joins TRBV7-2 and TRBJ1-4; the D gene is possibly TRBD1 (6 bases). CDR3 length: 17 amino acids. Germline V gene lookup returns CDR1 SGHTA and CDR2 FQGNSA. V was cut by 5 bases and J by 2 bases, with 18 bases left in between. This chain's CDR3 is CASSPGQPFATNEKLFF. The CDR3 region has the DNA TGTGCCAGCAGCCCCGGACAGCCATTCGCTACTAATGAAAAACTGTTTTTT.

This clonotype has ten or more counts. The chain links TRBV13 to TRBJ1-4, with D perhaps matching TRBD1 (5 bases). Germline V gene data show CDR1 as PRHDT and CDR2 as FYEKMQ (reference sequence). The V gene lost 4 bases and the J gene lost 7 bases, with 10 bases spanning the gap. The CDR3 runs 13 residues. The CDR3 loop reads CASSSTDSEKLFF. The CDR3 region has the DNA TGTGCCAGCAGCTCGACCGACAGTGAAAAACTGTTTTTT.

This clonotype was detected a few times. In nucleotides, the CDR3 is TGTGCCAGCAGCGGTCCCCCAGGAGTTGGTGACTATGGCTACACCTTC. Its translation: CASSGPPGVGDYGYTF. The chain links TRBV25-1 to TRBJ1-2; unclear D gene. Trimming took off 6 bases at V and 3 bases at J, with 20 bases between the two ends. The CDR3 spans 16 residues. CDR1 is MGHDK and CDR2 is SYGVNS in the germline V gene.

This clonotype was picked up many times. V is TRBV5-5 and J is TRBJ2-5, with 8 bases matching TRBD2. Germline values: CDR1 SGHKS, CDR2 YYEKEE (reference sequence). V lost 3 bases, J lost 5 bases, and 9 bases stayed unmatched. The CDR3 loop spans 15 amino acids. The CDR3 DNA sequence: TGTGCCAGCAGCTGGTGGAGTAGCGGGGCGGAGACCCAGTACTTC. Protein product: CASSWWSSGAETQYF.

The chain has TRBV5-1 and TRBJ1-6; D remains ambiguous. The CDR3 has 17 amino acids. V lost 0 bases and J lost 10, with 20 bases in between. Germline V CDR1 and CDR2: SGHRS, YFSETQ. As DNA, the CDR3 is TGCGCCAGCAGCTTGGATCTACGTGGGTACTTTAGGTCACCCCTCCACTTT. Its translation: CASSLDLRGYFRSPLHF.

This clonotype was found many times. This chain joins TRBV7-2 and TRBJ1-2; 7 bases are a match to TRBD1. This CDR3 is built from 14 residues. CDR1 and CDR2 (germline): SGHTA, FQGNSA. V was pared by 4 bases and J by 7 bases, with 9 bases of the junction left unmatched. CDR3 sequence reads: CASSSNQGGTGYTF. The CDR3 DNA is TGTGCCAGCAGCTCCAATCAGGGGGGGACTGGCTACACCTTC.

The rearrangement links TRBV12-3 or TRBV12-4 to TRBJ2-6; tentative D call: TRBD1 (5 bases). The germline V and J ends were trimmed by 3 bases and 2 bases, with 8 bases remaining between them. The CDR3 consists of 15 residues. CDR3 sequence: CASSLWGAGANVLTF. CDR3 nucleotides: TGTGCCAGCAGTTTGTGGGGCGCTGGGGCCAACGTCCTGACTTTC.

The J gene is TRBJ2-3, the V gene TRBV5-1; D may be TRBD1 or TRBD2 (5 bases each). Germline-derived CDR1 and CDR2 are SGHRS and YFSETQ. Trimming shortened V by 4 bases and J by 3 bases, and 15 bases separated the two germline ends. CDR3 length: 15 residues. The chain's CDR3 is CASSHARGDTDTQYF. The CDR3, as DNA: TGCGCCAGCAGCCACGCGAGAGGGGATACAGATACGCAGTATTTT.

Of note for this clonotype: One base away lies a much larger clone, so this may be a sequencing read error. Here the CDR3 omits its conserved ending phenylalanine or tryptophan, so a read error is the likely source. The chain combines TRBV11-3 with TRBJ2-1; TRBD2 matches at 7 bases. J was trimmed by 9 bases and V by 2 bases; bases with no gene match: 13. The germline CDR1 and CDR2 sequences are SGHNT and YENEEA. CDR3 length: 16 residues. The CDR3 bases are TGTGCCAGCAGCTTATCCCAGTCGGGGGGTCAGGGTGAGCAGTTCTCC. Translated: CASSLSQSGGQGEQFS.

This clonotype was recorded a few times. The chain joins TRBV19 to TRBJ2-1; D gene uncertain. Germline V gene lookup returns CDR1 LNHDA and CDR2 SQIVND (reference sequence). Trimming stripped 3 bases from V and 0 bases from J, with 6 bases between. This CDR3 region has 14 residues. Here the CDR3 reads CASSIPSSYNEQFF. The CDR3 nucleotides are TGTGCCAGTAGTATCCCTAGCTCCTACAATGAGCAGTTCTTC.

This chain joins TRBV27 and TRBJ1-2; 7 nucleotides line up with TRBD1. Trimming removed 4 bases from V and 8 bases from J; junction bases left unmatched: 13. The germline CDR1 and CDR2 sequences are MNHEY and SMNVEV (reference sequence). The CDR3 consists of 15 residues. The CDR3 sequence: CASSSPGQPLGGYTF. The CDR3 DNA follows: TGTGCCAGCAGTTCTCCGGGACAGCCACTGGGAGGCTACACCTTC.

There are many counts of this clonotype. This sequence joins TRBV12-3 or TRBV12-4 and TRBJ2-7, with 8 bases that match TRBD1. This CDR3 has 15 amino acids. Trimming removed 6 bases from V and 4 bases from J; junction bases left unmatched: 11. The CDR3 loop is CASSFSTGDLYEQYF. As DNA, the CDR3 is TGTGCCAGCAGCTTCTCGACAGGGGACCTTTACGAGCAGTACTTC.

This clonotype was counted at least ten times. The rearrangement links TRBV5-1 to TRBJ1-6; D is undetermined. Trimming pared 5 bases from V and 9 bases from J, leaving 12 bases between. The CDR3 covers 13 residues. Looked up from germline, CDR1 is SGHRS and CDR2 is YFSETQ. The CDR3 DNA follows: TGCGCCAGCAGAGGGATCGGGGTTTCACCCCTCCACTTT. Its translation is CASRGIGVSPLHF.

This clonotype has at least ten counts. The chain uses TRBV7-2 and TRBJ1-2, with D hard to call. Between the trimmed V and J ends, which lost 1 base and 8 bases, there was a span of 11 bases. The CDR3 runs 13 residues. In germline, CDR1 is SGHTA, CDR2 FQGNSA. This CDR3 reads CASSLDSGGGYTF. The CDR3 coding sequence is TGTGCCAGCAGCTTAGATTCCGGAGGGGGCTACACCTTC. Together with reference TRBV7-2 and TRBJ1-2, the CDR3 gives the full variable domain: GAGVSQSPSNKVTEKGKDVELRCDPISGHTALYWYRQSLGQGLEFLIYFQGNSAPDKSGLPSDRFSAERTGGSVSTLTIQRTQQEDSAVYLCASSLDSGGGYTFGSGTRLTVV.

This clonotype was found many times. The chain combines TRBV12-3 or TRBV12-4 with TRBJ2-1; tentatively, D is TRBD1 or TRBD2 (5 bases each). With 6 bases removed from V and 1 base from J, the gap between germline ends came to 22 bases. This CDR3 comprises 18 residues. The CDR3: CASSQNTRGLGSYNEQFF. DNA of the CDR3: TGTGCCAGCAGCCAAAATACGAGGGGTCTTGGGTCCTACAATGAGCAGTTCTTC.

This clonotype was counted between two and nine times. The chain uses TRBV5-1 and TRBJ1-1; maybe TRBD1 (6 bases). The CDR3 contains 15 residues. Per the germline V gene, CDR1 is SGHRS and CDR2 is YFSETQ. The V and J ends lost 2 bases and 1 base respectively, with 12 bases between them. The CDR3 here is CASSLKQGGNTEAFF. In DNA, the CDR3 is TGCGCCAGCAGCTTAAAACAGGGAGGGAACACTGAAGCTTTCTTT.

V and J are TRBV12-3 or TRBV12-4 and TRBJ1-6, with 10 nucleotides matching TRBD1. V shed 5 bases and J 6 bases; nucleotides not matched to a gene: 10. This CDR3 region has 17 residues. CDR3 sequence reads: CASSPGARQGANSPLHF. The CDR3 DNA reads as TGTGCCAGCAGTCCGGGGGCCCGACAGGGGGCTAATTCACCCCTCCACTTT.

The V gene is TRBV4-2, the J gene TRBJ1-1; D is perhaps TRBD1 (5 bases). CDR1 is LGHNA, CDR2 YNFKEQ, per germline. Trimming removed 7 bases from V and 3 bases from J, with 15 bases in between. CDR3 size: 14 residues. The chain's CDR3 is CASTWGGGDTEAFF. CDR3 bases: TGTGCCAGCACCTGGGGGGGAGGGGACACTGAAGCTTTCTTT.

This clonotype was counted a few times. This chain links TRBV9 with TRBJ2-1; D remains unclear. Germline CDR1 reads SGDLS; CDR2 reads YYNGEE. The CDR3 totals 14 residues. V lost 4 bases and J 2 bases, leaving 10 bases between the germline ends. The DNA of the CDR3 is TGTGCCAGCAGCACTGGACCCGCCTACAATGAGCAGTTCTTC. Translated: CASSTGPAYNEQFF.

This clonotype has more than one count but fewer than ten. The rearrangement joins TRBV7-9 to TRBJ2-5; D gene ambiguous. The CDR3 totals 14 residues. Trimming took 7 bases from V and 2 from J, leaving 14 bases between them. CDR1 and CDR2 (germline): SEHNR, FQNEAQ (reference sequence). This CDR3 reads CASTPWAEQETQYF. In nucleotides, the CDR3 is TGTGCCAGCACCCCTTGGGCGGAGCAAGAGACCCAGTACTTC.

The CDR3 DNA reads as TGCGCCAGCAGCCAGCCGACAGGGTTGGGTGGCTACACCTTC. It codes for CASSQPTGLGGYTF. The J gene is TRBJ1-2, the V gene TRBV4-1, with TRBD1 matching 7 bases. V lost 3 bases to trimming and J lost 7 bases; unmatched junction nucleotides: 8. CDR1 is MGHRA, CDR2 YSYEKL, per germline. The CDR3 is 14 amino acids.

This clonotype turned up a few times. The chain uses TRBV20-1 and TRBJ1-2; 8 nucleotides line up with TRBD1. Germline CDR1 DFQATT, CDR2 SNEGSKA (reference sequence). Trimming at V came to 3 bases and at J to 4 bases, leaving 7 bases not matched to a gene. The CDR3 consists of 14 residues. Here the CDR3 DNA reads TGCAGTGCTAGTCAGGGACAGGAGACCTATGGCTACACCTTC. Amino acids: CSASQGQETYGYTF.

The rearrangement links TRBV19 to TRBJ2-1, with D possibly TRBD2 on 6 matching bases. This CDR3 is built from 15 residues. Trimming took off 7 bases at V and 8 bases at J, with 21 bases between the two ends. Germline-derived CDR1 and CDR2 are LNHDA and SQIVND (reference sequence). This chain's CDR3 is CASTAGTQAGYEQFF. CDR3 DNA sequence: TGTGCCAGTACCGCCGGGACCCAGGCGGGGTATGAGCAGTTCTTC.

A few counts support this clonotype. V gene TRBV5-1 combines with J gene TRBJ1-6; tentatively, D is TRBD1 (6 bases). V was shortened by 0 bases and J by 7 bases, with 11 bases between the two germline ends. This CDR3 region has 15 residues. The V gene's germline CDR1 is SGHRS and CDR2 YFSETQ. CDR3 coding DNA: TGCGCCAGCAGCTTGGACCTGGGGGCGAATTCACCCCTCCACTTT. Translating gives CASSLDLGANSPLHF.

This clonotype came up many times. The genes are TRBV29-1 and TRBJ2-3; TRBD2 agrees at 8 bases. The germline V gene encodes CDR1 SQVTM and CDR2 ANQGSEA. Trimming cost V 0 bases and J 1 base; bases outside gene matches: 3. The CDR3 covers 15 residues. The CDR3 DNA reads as TGCAGCGTTGAAGATCGGCGGGGGGGCACAGATACGCAGTATTTT. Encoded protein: CSVEDRRGGTDTQYF.